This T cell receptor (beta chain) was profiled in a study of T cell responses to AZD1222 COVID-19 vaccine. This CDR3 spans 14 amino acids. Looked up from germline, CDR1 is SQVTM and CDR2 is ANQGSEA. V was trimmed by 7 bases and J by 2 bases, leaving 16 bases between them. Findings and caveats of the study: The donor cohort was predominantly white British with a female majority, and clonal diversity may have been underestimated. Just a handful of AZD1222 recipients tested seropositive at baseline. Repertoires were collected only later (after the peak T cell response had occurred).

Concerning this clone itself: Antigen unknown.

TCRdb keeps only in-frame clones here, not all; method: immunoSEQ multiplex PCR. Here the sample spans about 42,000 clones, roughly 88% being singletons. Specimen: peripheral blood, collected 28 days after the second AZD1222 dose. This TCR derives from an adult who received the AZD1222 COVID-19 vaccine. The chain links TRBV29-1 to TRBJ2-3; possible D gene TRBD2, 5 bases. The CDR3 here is CSATKLGSTDTQYF. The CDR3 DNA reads TGCAGCGCCACCAAACTAGGATCCACAGATACGCAGTATTTT.